This T cell receptor (beta chain) derives from a study of blood T cell repertoires in COVID-19. About the study: The analysed material was cDNA or gDNA that came from T cells, B-cell-depleted T cells, or PBMCs.

Unmatched junction bases numbered 7, after V lost 7 bases and J lost 9 bases. Germline V gives CDR1 SGDLS, CDR2 YYNGEE. The length of the CDR3 is 13 residues. In the authors' workflow: Estimation of nucleated cell counts relied on the amplification of reference gene primers. Measured with immunoSEQ multiplex PCR; TCRdb has only the in-frame clones, and not every one. V, J and clone size reflect that table, while D and trimming were determined from the DNA. The sample records hundreds of thousands of clones, 85% being singletons. This clone was recorded a few times. Enrollees, roughly 18 to 89 years old, lived in roughly 24 US areas.

The chain employs TRBV9 and TRBJ1-6, with 7 bases that match TRBD1. The TCR originated in a woman in her 50s who had recovered from COVID-19. Material for sequencing was PBMCs or T cells enriched from blood (not recorded which). This chain's CDR3 is CASGQGDSSPLHF. CDR3 nucleotides: TGTGCCAGCGGCCAGGGGGACAGTTCACCCCTCCACTTT.